This entry lists 8 T cell receptor beta chains sequenced from one sample in a study of T cells in localized non-small cell lung cancer. TCRdb keeps only in-frame clones here, not all; method: immunoSEQ multiplex PCR. The sample has tens of thousands of clones, about four fifths seen once. The sequencing used peripheral blood mononuclear cells, collected before any cancer treatment. All receptors derive from a male donor aged 60 or older with stage II lung adenocarcinoma.

The V and J genes are TRBV4-3 and TRBJ2-5; 9 bases are a match to TRBD2. The length of the CDR3 is 14 residues. CDR1 is LGHNA and CDR2 is YSLEER in the germline V gene. V lost 4 bases to trimming and J lost 2 bases; unmatched junction nucleotides: 2. The CDR3 protein is CASSPGLAQETQYF. The CDR3 DNA sequence: TGCGCCAGCAGCCCGGGACTAGCACAAGAGACCCAGTACTTC.

V and J are TRBV27 and TRBJ1-1; D gene unclear. Looked up from germline, CDR1 is MNHEY and CDR2 is SMNVEV (reference sequence). Trimming cost V 2 bases and J 1 base, with 14 bases left between them. The CDR3 sequence is 16 residues long. CDR3 DNA sequence: TGTGCCAGCAGTTTAGCCACGGGTAAGGCGAACACTGAAGCTTTCTTT. Translated, it gives CASSLATGKANTEAFF.

The chain is built from TRBV2 and TRBJ2-7; possible D gene TRBD1, 6 bases. The ends were cut back, 11 bases at V and 3 bases at J, with 14 bases in the middle. Germline CDR1 SNHLY, CDR2 FYNNEI. This CDR3 is built from 12 residues. The CDR3 is CAGRTDGYEQYF. DNA of the CDR3: TGTGCCGGCCGGACAGATGGCTACGAGCAGTACTTC.

The chain has TRBV6-5 and TRBJ2-7; 8 bases align to TRBD2. V lost 4 bases and J lost 4; bases outside the gene matches: 9. CDR3 length: 15 amino acids. Germline V gives CDR1 MNHEY, CDR2 SVGAGI. CDR3 sequence reads: CASSWWASGRYEQYF. In DNA form, the CDR3 reads TGTGCCAGCAGTTGGTGGGCTAGCGGGCGTTACGAGCAGTACTTC.

The gene calls are TRBV6-1 and TRBJ1-5, with D uncertain. Trimming removed 4 bases at V and 0 bases at J, with 10 bases between. CDR1 and CDR2 from the germline V gene are MNHNS and SASEGT. The CDR3 runs to 15 residues. CDR3 region: CASSGESSSNQPQHF. CDR3 bases: TGTGCCAGCAGTGGGGAATCTTCTAGCAATCAGCCCCAGCATTTT.

V usage is TRBV19 and J usage is TRBJ2-7; 9 nucleotides match TRBD2. The CDR3 sequence is 14 residues long. Trimming took 6 bases from V and 6 from J; bases not matched to a gene: 9. Germline CDR1 and CDR2: LNHDA and SQIVND (reference sequence). This CDR3 is CASRPGGSGSEQYF. DNA of the CDR3: TGTGCCAGTAGACCGGGAGGTAGCGGGAGCGAGCAGTACTTC. The complete variable domain, with remaining parts taken from reference TRBV19 and TRBJ2-7, reads DGGITQSPKYLFRKEGQNVTLSCEQNLNHDAMYWYRQDPGQGLRLIYYSQIVNDFQKGDIAEGYSVSREKKESFPLTVTSAQKNPTAFYLCASRPGGSGSEQYFGPGTRLTVT.

The rearrangement joins TRBV19 to TRBJ1-1, with D uncertain. Trimming shortened V by 7 bases and J by 1 base, and 13 bases separated the two germline ends. Germline assignment: CDR1 LNHDA and CDR2 SQIVND (reference sequence). The CDR3 spans 14 residues. CDR3 region: CASTTGRENTEAFF. The CDR3 nucleotides are TGTGCCAGTACCACTGGAAGGGAGAACACTGAAGCTTTCTTT.

This clone was found a few times. The CDR3, as DNA: TGTGCCAGCAGCCTTTACCAGGGGGCCTGGGGCTACACCTTC. Amino acids: CASSLYQGAWGYTF. The chain uses TRBV13 and TRBJ1-2; 8 bases fit TRBD1. V shed 5 bases, J shed 8 bases, and the junction held 10 bases outside the gene matches. Germline assignment: CDR1 PRHDT and CDR2 FYEKMQ (reference sequence). CDR3 length equals 14 residues.